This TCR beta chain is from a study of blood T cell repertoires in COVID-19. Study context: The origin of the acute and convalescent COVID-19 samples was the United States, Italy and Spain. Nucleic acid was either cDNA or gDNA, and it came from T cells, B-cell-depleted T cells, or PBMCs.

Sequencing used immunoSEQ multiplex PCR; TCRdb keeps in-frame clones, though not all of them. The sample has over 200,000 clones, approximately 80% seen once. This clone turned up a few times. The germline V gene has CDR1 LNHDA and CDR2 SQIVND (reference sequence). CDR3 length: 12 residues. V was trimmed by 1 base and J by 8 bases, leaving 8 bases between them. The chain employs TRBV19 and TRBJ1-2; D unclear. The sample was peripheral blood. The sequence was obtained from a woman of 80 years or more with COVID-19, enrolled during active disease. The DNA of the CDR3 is TGTGCCAGTAGTATAGCTGGCACCGGCTACACCTTC. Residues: CASSIAGTGYTF.